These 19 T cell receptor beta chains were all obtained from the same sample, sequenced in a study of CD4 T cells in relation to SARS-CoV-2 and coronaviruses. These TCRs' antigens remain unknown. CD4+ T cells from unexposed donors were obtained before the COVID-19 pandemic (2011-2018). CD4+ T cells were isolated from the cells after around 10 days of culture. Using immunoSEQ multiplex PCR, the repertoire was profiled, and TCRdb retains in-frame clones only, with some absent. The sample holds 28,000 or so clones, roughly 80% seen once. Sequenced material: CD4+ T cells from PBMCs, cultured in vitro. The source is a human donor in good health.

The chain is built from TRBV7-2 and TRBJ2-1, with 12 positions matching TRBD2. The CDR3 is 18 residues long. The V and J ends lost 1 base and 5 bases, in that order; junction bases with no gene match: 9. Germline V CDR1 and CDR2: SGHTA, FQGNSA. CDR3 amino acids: CASSLGLAGGPRNNEQFF. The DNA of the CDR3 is TGTGCCAGCAGCTTAGGGCTAGCGGGGGGGCCGAGGAACAATGAGCAGTTCTTC. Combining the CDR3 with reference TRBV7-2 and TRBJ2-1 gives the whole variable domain GAGVSQSPSNKVTEKGKDVELRCDPISGHTALYWYRQSLGQGLEFLIYFQGNSAPDKSGLPSDRFSAERTGGSVSTLTIQRTQQEDSAVYLCASSLGLAGGPRNNEQFFGPGTRLTVL.

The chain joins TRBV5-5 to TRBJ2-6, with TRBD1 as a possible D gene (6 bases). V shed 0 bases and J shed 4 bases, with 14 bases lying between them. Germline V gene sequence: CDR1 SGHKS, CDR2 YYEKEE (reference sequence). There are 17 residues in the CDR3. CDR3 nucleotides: TGTGCCAGCAGCTTGGTTCCAGGGGTCACCGGGGCCAACGTCCTGACTTTC. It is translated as CASSLVPGVTGANVLTF.

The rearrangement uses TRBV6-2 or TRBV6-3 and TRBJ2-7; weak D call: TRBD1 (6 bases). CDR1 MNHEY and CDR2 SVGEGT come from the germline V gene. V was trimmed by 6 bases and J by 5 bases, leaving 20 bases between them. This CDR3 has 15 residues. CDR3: CASSHSRTGRDEQYF. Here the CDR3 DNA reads TGTGCCAGCAGCCACAGCAGAACAGGGAGAGACGAGCAGTACTTC.

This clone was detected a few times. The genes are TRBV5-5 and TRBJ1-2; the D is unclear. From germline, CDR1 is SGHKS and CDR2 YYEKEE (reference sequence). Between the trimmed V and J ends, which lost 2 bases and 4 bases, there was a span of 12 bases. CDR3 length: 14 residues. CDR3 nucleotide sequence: TGTGCCAGCAGCTTTTCTCGGGAGACCTATGGCTACACCTTC. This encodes CASSFSRETYGYTF.

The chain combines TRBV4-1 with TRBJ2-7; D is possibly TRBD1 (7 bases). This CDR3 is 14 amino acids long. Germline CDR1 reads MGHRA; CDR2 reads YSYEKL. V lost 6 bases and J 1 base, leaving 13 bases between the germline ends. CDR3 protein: CASSPAGQSYEQYF. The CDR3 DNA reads TGCGCCAGCAGTCCCGCGGGACAGTCCTACGAGCAGTACTTC.

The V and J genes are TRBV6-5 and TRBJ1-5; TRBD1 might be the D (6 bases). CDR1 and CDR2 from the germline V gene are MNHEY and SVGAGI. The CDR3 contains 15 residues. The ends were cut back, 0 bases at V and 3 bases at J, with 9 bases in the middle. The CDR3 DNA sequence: TGTGCCAGCAGTTACTCTCGGGACAACAATCAGCCCCAGCATTTT. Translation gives CASSYSRDNNQPQHF.

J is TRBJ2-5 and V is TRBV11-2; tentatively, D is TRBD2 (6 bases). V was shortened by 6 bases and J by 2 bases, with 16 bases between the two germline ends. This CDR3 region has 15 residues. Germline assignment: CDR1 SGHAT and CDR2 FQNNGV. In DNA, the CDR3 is TGTGCCAGCAGACGTCTGGCGGGGAGGCAAGAGACCCAGTACTTC. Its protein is CASRRLAGRQETQYF.

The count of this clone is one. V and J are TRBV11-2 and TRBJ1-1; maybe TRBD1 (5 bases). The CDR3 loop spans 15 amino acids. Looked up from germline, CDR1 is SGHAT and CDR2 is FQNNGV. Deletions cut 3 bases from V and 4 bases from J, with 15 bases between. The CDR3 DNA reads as TGTGCCAGCAGCTTGTCATGGGACGACGTCACTGAAGCTTTCTTT. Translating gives CASSLSWDDVTEAFF.

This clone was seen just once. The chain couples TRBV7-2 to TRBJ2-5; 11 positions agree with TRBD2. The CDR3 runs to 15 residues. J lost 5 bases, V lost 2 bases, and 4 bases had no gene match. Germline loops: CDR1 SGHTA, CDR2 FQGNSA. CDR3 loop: CASSLPSGGWETQYF. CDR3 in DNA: TGTGCCAGCAGCTTACCTAGCGGGGGGTGGGAGACCCAGTACTTC.

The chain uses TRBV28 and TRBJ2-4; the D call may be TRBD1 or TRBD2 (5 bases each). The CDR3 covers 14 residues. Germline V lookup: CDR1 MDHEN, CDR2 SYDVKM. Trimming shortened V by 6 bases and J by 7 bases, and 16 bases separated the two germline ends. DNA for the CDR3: TGTGCCAGCAGCCCCGGGGCAGTGGGGAACATTCAGTACTTC. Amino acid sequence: CASSPGAVGNIQYF.

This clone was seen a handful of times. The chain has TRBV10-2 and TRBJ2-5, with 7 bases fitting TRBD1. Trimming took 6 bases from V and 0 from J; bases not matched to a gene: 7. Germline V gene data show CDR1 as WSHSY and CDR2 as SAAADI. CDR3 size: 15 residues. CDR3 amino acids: CASRPGQRNQETQYF. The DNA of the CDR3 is TGCGCCAGCAGACCGGGACAGCGTAACCAAGAGACCCAGTACTTC.

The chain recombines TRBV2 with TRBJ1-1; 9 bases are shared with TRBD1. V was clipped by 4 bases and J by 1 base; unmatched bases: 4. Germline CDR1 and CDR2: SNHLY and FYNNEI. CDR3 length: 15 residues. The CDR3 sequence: CASSASTGGNTEAFF. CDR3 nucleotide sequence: TGTGCCAGCAGTGCCTCGACAGGGGGGAACACTGAAGCTTTCTTT.

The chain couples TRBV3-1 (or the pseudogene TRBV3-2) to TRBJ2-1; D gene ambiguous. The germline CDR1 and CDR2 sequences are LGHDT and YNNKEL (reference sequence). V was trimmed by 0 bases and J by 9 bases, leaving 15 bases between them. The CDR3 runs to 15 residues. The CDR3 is CASSQDIGSQGEQFF. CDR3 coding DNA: TGTGCCAGCAGCCAAGATATAGGTAGCCAAGGTGAGCAGTTCTTC.

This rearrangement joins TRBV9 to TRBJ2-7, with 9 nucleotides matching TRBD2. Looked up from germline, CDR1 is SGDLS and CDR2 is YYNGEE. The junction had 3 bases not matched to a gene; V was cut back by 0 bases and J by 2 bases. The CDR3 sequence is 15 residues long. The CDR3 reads CASSVGLADPYEQYF. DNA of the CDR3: TGTGCCAGCAGCGTAGGACTAGCGGACCCCTACGAGCAGTACTTC.

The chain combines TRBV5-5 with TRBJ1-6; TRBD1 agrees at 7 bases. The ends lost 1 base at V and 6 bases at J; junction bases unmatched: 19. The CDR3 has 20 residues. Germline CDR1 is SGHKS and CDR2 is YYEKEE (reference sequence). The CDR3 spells CASSLLPRDSRSGPNSPLHF. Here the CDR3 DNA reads TGTGCCAGCAGCTTGCTTCCCAGGGACAGCCGCTCCGGACCTAATTCACCCCTCCACTTT. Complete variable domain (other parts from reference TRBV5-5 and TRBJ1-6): DAGVTQSPTHLIKTRGQQVTLRCSPISGHKSVSWYQQVLGQGPQFIFQYYEKEERGRGNFPDRFSARQFPNYSSELNVNALLLGDSALYLCASSLLPRDSRSGPNSPLHFGNGTRLTVT.

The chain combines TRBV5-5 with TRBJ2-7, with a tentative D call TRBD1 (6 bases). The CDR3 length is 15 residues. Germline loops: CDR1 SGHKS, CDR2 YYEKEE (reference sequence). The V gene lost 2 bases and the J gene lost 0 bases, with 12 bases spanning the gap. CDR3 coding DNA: TGTGCCAGCAGCTTTGGGACAACTGGCTCCTACGAGCAGTACTTC. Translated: CASSFGTTGSYEQYF.

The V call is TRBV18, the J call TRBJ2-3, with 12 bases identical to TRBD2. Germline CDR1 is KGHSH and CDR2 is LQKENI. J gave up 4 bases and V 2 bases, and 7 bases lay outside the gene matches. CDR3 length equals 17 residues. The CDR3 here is CASSPDTSGRFADTQYF. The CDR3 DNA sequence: TGTGCCAGCTCACCAGACACTAGCGGGAGGTTCGCAGATACGCAGTATTTT.

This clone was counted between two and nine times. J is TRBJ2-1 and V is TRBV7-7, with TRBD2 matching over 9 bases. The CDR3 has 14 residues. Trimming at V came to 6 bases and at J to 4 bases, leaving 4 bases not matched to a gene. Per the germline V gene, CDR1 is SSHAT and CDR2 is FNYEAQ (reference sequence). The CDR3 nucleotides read TGTGCCAGCAGTCTAGCGGGAAATTACAATGAGCAGTTCTTC. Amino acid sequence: CASSLAGNYNEQFF.

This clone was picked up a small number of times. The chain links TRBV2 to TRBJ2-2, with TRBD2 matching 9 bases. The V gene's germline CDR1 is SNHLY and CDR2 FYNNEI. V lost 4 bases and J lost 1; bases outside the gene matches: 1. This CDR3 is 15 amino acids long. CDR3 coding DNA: TGTGCCAGCAGTGTTAGCGGGGGGAACACCGGGGAGCTGTTTTTT. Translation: CASSVSGGNTGELFF.